These T cell receptor beta chains were read from a single sample in a study of T cell changes during pregnancy in multiple sclerosis. Generated by immunoSEQ multiplex PCR, the TCRdb table keeps only in-frame clones and is missing some. The sample consists of about 40,000 clones, roughly nine tenths of them appearing once. Specimen: CD8+ T cells from peripheral blood mononuclear cells, collected before pregnancy. These receptors were collected from a female donor with multiple sclerosis, enrolled in a pregnancy study. CDR3s include the opening cysteine and the closing phenylalanine or tryptophan. Fields, in order: J gene, clone size, V gene, CDR3 protein. Clone size is shown for a subset of rows, as once, few, many or a class of expanded clone.

>TRBJ1-1|few|TRBV5-1
CASSLEGVGAFF
>TRBJ2-3|-|TRBV6-5
CASMSGRTDTQYF
>TRBJ2-5|-|TRBV2
CASIPGQGYAETQYF
>TRBJ2-7|medium-sized|TRBV27
CASSLNRGRKYEQYF
>TRBJ2-1|-|TRBV19
CASSPGGRVNEQFF
>TRBJ2-7|-|TRBV13
CASSRGAGGAYEQYF
>TRBJ2-7|-|TRBV19
CASSSTVWEQYF
>TRBJ1-1|few|TRBV19
CASSPMNTEAFF
>TRBJ2-7|-|TRBV28
CASSATGDEQYF
>TRBJ2-7|-|TRBV27
CASSPQGGEQYF
>TRBJ1-5|-|TRBV27
CASRGGNSNQPQHF
>TRBJ2-7|-|TRBV14
CASSHPSGLGYNEQYF
>TRBJ1-1|-|TRBV6-5
CASSYGQGSVEAFF
>TRBJ2-7|-|TRBV2
CASVEGGAGYEQYF
>TRBJ1-1|-|TRBV4-1
CASTPGGAMNTEAFF
>TRBJ1-5|-|TRBV4-2
CASSRGQGGDQPQHF
>TRBJ2-6|-|TRBV15
CATSRDRGSGANVLTF